This T cell receptor (beta chain) was sequenced during a study of shared clonotypes between healthy human individuals. The naive CD8 subset, CD45RO-negative cells positively selected for CCR7, excluded terminally differentiated effector memory CD45RA+ cells. The V gene end was trimmed by 8 bases and the J gene end by 6 bases; junction bases not matched to a gene: 13. CDR1 MGHDK and CDR2 SYGVNS come from the germline V gene. This CDR3 spans 16 amino acids. Assay: immunoSEQ multiplex PCR; the TCRdb copy retains only in-frame clones and omits some. The sample yields hundreds of thousands of clones, around 95% seen once.

Sequenced: naive CD8+ T cells sorted from blood. The chain combines TRBV25-1 with TRBJ2-4, with 10 bases that match TRBD2. The TCR comes from a woman aged 25 to 39 in good health. The CDR3 region is CASGEKSGRARNIQYF. Written as DNA, the CDR3 is TGTGCCAGCGGCGAAAAAAGCGGGAGGGCCCGAAACATTCAGTACTTC.